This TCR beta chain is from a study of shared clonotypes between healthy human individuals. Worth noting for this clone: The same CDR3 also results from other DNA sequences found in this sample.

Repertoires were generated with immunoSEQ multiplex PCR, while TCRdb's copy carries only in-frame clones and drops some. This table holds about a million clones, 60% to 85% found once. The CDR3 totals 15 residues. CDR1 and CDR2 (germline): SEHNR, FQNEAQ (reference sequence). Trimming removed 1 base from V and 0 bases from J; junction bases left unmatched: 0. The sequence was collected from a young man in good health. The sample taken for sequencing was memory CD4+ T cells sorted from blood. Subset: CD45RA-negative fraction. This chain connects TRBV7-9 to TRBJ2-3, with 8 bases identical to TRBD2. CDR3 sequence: CASSLERGSTDTQYF. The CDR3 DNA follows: TGTGCCAGCAGCTTAGAGCGGGGGAGCACAGATACGCAGTATTTT.